This entry lists 5 T cell receptor beta chains sequenced from one sample in a study of T-cell memory formation after mild COVID-19. TCRdb reprocessed the 5' RACE reads with MiXCR, giving one entry per CDR3 protein. The sample includes 350,000 to 500,000 distinct CDR3 sequences, about 19% of them seen just once. Sequences were obtained from PBMCs or a T cell subset sorted from them (not recorded which). These receptors were obtained from an adult woman who had mild COVID-19 (a few samples of this study predate the infection). Cell type and time point are not known.

There are a few counts of this clonotype. The chain is built from TRBV3-1 and TRBJ2-7; possibly TRBD1 for D (6 bases). In germline, CDR1 is LGHDT, CDR2 YNNKEL (reference sequence). V shed 1 base and J shed 2 bases, with 15 bases lying between them. The CDR3 spans 16 residues. As DNA, the CDR3 is TGTGCCAGCAGCCAAGTTCTGGGTTGGGACACCTACGAGCAGTACTTC. Encoded protein: CASSQVLGWDTYEQYF.

The chain carries TRBV7-8 and TRBJ2-1; D possibly corresponds to TRBD2 (6 bases). Deletions cut 5 bases from V and 3 bases from J, with 14 bases between. Germline V gene data show CDR1 as SGHVS and CDR2 as FQNEAQ. The CDR3 has 15 residues. The CDR3 loop reads CASSLGGPRYNEQFF. The CDR3 coding sequence is TGTGCCAGCAGCCTGGGGGGACCTCGCTACAATGAGCAGTTCTTC. Full variable domain (rest looked up from reference TRBV7-8 and TRBJ2-1): GAGVSQSPRYKVAKRGQDVALRCDPISGHVSLFWYQQALGQGPEFLTYFQNEAQLDKSGLPSDRFFAERPEGSVSTLKIQRTQQEDSAVYLCASSLGGPRYNEQFFGPGTRLTVL.

This rearrangement joins TRBV10-3 to TRBJ2-6; D is perhaps TRBD1 or TRBD2 (5 bases each). The CDR3 consists of 17 residues. Trimming removed 8 bases at V and 0 bases at J, with 17 bases between. CDR1 ENHRY and CDR2 SYGVKD come from the germline V gene. CDR3 in DNA: TGTGCCATCGGGCCTAGGGACGACAGCTCTGGGGCCAACGTCCTGACTTTC. Translated, it gives CAIGPRDDSSGANVLTF.

J is TRBJ1-2 and V is TRBV5-1; 9 bases line up with TRBD1. The length of the CDR3 is 16 residues. The V segment lost 4 bases and the J segment 4 bases; nucleotides outside the gene matches: 11. The germline V gene encodes CDR1 SGHRS and CDR2 YFSETQ. CDR3 in amino acids: CASSNSGTGIFYGYTF. Written as DNA, the CDR3 is TGCGCCAGCAGCAACTCCGGGACAGGGATTTTCTATGGCTACACCTTC.

This chain connects TRBV29-1 to TRBJ2-1, with 8 bases matching TRBD1. CDR1 is SQVTM, CDR2 ANQGSEA, per germline. The CDR3 has 15 residues. J was trimmed by 0 bases and V by 6 bases; bases with no gene match: 7. CDR3 loop: CSVGAGGSSYNEQFF. The CDR3 DNA reads as TGCAGCGTGGGCGCAGGGGGCTCCTCCTACAATGAGCAGTTCTTC.